This is a list of T cell receptor beta chains from one sample in a study of immune evolution from preneoplasia to lung adenocarcinoma. Sequenced by immunoSEQ multiplex PCR; TCRdb stores in-frame clones only, minus some. The sample has about 6,600 clones; 70% to 80% are singletons. Sequencing was done on a sample of FFPE minimally invasive lung adenocarcinoma tissue. These receptors all stem from a person between 45 and 75 years old with lung adenocarcinoma. CDR3s include the opening cysteine and the closing phenylalanine or tryptophan. D genes are given only for firm matches. Part of the rows lack a size; the others show once, few, many or a class for expanded clones.

clone size	D gene	V gene	J gene	CDR3 DNA	CDR3 protein
NA	NA	TRBV6-1	TRBJ1-1	TGTGCCAGCACCTACGGGGGCACTGAAGCTTTCTTT	CASTYGGTEAFF
NA	NA	TRBV18	TRBJ2-7	TGTGCCAGCTCACCGGAGGGGATCTACGAGCAGTACTTC	CASSPEGIYEQYF
NA	NA	TRBV6-1	TRBJ1-6	TGTGCCAGCAGTGACCTCAGCTCCTATAATTCACCCCTCCACTTT	CASSDLSSYNSPLHF
few	NA	TRBV19	TRBJ1-2	TGTGCCAGCTCGATCCAGACAGGTGGTCGCTACACCTTC	CASSIQTGGRYTF
NA	NA	TRBV29-1	TRBJ1-2	TGCAGCGTTGACGGATCTAACTATGGCTACACCTTC	CSVDGSNYGYTF
NA	TRBD1	TRBV19	TRBJ2-1	TGTGCCAGCAAAGCGGACAGGGTGATTTACAGAGAGCAGTTCTTC	CASKADRVIYREQFF
NA	NA	TRBV7-2	TRBJ2-3	TGTGCCAGCAGCCCTACCACCAGCACAGATACGCAGTATTTT	CASSPTTSTDTQYF
few	NA	TRBV6-4	TRBJ2-2	TGTGCCACCCGGGACGGAGACACCGGGGAGCTGTTTTTT	CATRDGDTGELFF
NA	NA	TRBV11-2	TRBJ2-3	TGTGCCAGCAGCTTATCGGAGGGATCAGGGGCGGGGCGGGAGTATTTT	CASSLSEGSGAGREYF
NA	TRBD1	TRBV29-1	TRBJ1-2	TGCAGCGTTGAAAGGGGACAGTCTAACTATGGCTACACCTTC	CSVERGQSNYGYTF
few	TRBD2	TRBV2	TRBJ2-1	TGTGCCAGCACCTCTGGGACTAGCGGGTTCAATGAGCAGTTCTTC	CASTSGTSGFNEQFF
NA	TRBD2	TRBV4-3	TRBJ2-6	TGCGCCAGCAGCCAAGAAAGCGGCACGACTAGCGGGAGTTGCTCTGGGGCCAACGTCCTGACTTTC	CASSQESGTTSGSCSGANVLTF
NA	NA	TRBV28	TRBJ2-2	TGTGCCAGCAGTTTAAGCAGGGCCGGCACCGGGGAGCTGTTTTTT	CASSLSRAGTGELFF
NA	NA	TRBV11-2	TRBJ2-5	TGTGCCAGCAGCTTACAATCCGGGGTAGCGGCAGAGACCCAGTACTTC	CASSLQSGVAAETQYF
NA	NA	TRBV6-1	TRBJ2-6	TGTGCCGGAAGGGGGCGCGGGACTGGGGCCAACGTCCTGACTTTC	CAGRGRGTGANVLTF
once	NA	TRBV4-2	TRBJ1-2	TGTGCCAGCAGCCCCACGATGACTACCTTCGGCTACACCTTC	CASSPTMTTFGYTF
NA	NA	TRBV7-6	TRBJ2-3	TGTGCCAGCAGCCCGGTAGCAGATACGCAGTATTTT	CASSPVADTQYF
NA	NA	TRBV6-1	TRBJ1-5	TGTGCCAGCAGTGAAGCCCCCGGCAGTTTCCAGCATTTT	CASSEAPGSFQHF
NA	NA	TRBV10-3	TRBJ1-1	TGTGCCATCAGTGAAAATCCTACCGAGGCTTTCTTT	CAISENPTEAFF
NA	NA	TRBV28	TRBJ1-1	TGTGCCAGCGAGGGGTGGGACACTGAAGCTTTCTTT	CASEGWDTEAFF
NA	NA	TRBV18	TRBJ2-5	TGTGCCAGCTCACCACCGGACAGAAAAGAGACCCAGTACTTC	CASSPPDRKETQYF
once	TRBD1	TRBV28	TRBJ1-2	TGTGTCTCATGGGGGACAGATTATGGCTACACCTTC	CVSWGTDYGYTF
few	NA	TRBV28	TRBJ2-3	TGTGCCAGCAGTTTACCCAGCGAACTCACAGATACGCAGTATTTT	CASSLPSELTDTQYF
NA	NA	TRBV7-9	TRBJ2-3	TGTGCCAGCAGCTTAGTCGGGGGTAGCACAGATACGCAGTATTTT	CASSLVGGSTDTQYF
NA	NA	TRBV6-5	TRBJ1-1	TGTGCCAGCAGTTTTGCCGGGAACACTGAAGCTTTCTTT	CASSFAGNTEAFF
NA	NA	TRBV7-6	TRBJ1-3	TGTGCCAGCAGCTTAGACCGGGAAAACACCATATATTTT	CASSLDRENTIYF
NA	NA	TRBV6-1	TRBJ1-1	TGTGCCAGCAGGGGGGCGAACACTGAAGCTTTCTTT	CASRGANTEAFF
NA	NA	TRBV2	TRBJ2-3	TGTGCCAGCAGAAGGGATGGAGATACGCAGTATTTT	CASRRDGDTQYF
NA	NA	TRBV4-2	TRBJ2-3	TGTGCCAGCAGCCGAGAAGGCACACACACAGATACGCAGTATTTT	CASSREGTHTDTQYF
few	TRBD1	TRBV19	TRBJ1-1	TGTGCCAGTACGGACAGGGTGTGGGCTTTCTTT	CASTDRVWAFF
NA	NA	TRBV6-6	TRBJ2-7	TGTGCCAGCAGTTACGCCAGTAGTTCCTACGAGCAGTACTTC	CASSYASSSYEQYF
NA	NA	TRBV6-1	TRBJ1-5	TGTGCCAGCAGTGAACTGGACCAATATAGCAATCAGCCCCAGCATTTT	CASSELDQYSNQPQHF
NA	NA	TRBV19	TRBJ2-1	TGTGCCAGTAGGTCCCCGGCCGCCGATGAGCAGTTCTTC	CASRSPAADEQFF
few	TRBD1	TRBV5-4	TRBJ2-1	TGTGCCAGCAGCTTGGAACAGGGGGGACATCTGGATGAGCAGTTCTTC	CASSLEQGGHLDEQFF
NA	NA	TRBV4-1	TRBJ2-7	TGCGCCAGCAGCCGCGGGACAGACTCCTACGAGCAGTACTTC	CASSRGTDSYEQYF
NA	NA	TRBV11-2	TRBJ2-5	TGTGCCAGCAGCTTAGGAGGAGGGAGAGAGACCCAGTACTTC	CASSLGGGRETQYF
few	NA	TRBV20-1	TRBJ1-1	TGCAGTGCTAGAGATAGGGCTGAAGCTTTCTTT	CSARDRAEAFF
few	NA	TRBV30	TRBJ1-1	TGTGCCTGGAGGAGAGGCCCAGGGGAAGCTTTCTTT	CAWRRGPGEAFF
NA	TRBD2	TRBV11-2	TRBJ2-1	TGTGCCAGCAGCTTAGATTCCGCTAGCGGGGTACGGGAGCAGTTCTTC	CASSLDSASGVREQFF
few	TRBD1	TRBV6-4	TRBJ1-4	TGTGCCAGCAGTGACGCCTACAGGGGGCCGGATGAAAAACTGTTTTTT	CASSDAYRGPDEKLFF
few	NA	TRBV27	TRBJ1-2	TGTGCCAGCAGTTTATCGTATTCGGGTGGCTACACCTTC	CASSLSYSGGYTF
NA	TRBD2	TRBV6-5	TRBJ2-2	TGTGCCAGCAGTTTCGGGAGGGGGGGCTCCACCGGGGAGCTGTTTTTT	CASSFGRGGSTGELFF